These T cell receptor beta chains were read from a single sample in a study of control samples from healthy donors and cancer patients. TCRdb's copy holds only in-frame clones and misses some; the assay was immunoSEQ multiplex PCR. The sample lists under 75,000 clones; 90% were seen once. Sequenced material: PBMCs. The source of these receptors is a woman between 45 and 60 years old with colorectal cancer. The CDR3 runs from the conserved cysteine through the conserved F or W. The order of the fields is J gene, D gene, V gene, clone size, CDR3 DNA, CDR3 protein. D genes are given only for firm matches. Some rows have no size entry. The others give once, few or many, or a class for an expanded clone.

TRBJ1-1 - TRBV6-1 - TGTGCCAGCAGTGAACGGGGGGGGTGGGGGGCAGGTGAAGCTTTCTTT CASSERGGWGAGEAFF
TRBJ1-6 - TRBV9 - TGTGCCAGCAGCGTAGGAGACTCCGATTCACCCCTCCACTTT CASSVGDSDSPLHF
TRBJ1-2 - TRBV28 - TGTGCCAGCAGTTTAGGTTCCAGAAACGGAGGCTACACCTTC CASSLGSRNGGYTF
TRBJ1-1 - TRBV5-4 - TGTGCCAGCAGCCTGGGGTCTGCAGGGCCGTGGAACACTGAAGCTTTCTTT CASSLGSAGPWNTEAFF
TRBJ1-2 - TRBV30 - TGTGCCTGGAGTGTAATAATGGGGAATGGCTACACCTTC CAWSVIMGNGYTF
TRBJ1-4 - TRBV5-1 - TGCGCCAGCAGGGGACAAGAAAAACTGTTTTTT CASRGQEKLFF
TRBJ2-6 - TRBV10-3 - TGTGCCATCAGTAGACAGGCTGGGGCCAACGTCCTGACTTTC CAISRQAGANVLTF
TRBJ2-2 - TRBV7-8 - TGTGCCAGCAGCTTAGCGGGGGGGGCCGTGAACACCGGGGAGCTGTTTTTT CASSLAGGAVNTGELFF
TRBJ2-7 TRBD1 TRBV6-5 - TGTGCCAGCAGCGTCCGGCAGGGGGCTACCTACGAGCAGTACTTC CASSVRQGATYEQYF
TRBJ2-3 TRBD2 TRBV5-1 - TGCGCCAGCAGTCCTAGGGTAGCGGGACTGAGTGATACGCAGTATTTT CASSPRVAGLSDTQYF
TRBJ2-3 - TRBV11-2 - TGTGCCAGCAGCTTATTTCAGAGCTTCACAGATACGCAGTATTTT CASSLFQSFTDTQYF
TRBJ2-3 - TRBV19 - TGTGCCAGTAGTATAGGTAGACCGATTCCCACAGATACGCAGTATTTT CASSIGRPIPTDTQYF
TRBJ1-4 - TRBV18 - TGTGCCAGCTCACCAGCGGGAGCAAATGAAAAACTGTTTTTT CASSPAGANEKLFF
TRBJ2-5 TRBD1 TRBV18 - TGTGCCAGCTCACCACTAGGGACAGGGAGTTTCGAGACCCAGTACTTC CASSPLGTGSFETQYF
TRBJ2-7 - TRBV5-1 - TGCGCCAGCAGCTTGGAGTTAGGGACATACGAGCAGTACTTC CASSLELGTYEQYF
TRBJ2-3 - TRBV5-1 - TGCGCCAGCAGCTTGGAGACAGATACGCAGTATTTT CASSLETDTQYF
TRBJ1-1 - TRBV15 - TGTGCCACCAGCCTGGGGTATGGGGGGCGTTTCAAAGAGGACACTGAAGCTTTCTTT CATSLGYGGRFKEDTEAFF
TRBJ2-2 TRBD1 TRBV5-8 - TGTGCCAGCAGCGTCGGGACAGCGAACACCGGGGAGCTGTTTTTT CASSVGTANTGELFF
TRBJ2-7 - TRBV6-5 - TGTGCCAGCAGTTCCGGGGTGGAGGACACCTACGAGCAGTACTTC CASSSGVEDTYEQYF
TRBJ2-3 TRBD2 TRBV7-8 - TGTGCCAGCAGCTTTTCCGGGACTAGCGGCACAGATACGCAGTATTTT CASSFSGTSGTDTQYF
TRBJ2-1 - TRBV7-8 - TGTGCCAGCAGCTTAGGGTCGACGGACCGGGAGCAGTTCTTC CASSLGSTDREQFF
TRBJ1-2 - TRBV19 - TGTGCCAGTAGTCGTAGGTGGGGGATATCGAACTATGGCTACACCTTC CASSRRWGISNYGYTF
TRBJ2-2 TRBD2 TRBV5-1 once TGCGCCAGCAGCATCCAGCGGGAGGCCGGGGAGCTGTTTTTT CASSIQREAGELFF
TRBJ2-7 - TRBV29-1 - TGCAGCGGGGGGTCTGGGACCTCGTTGGAGCAGTACTTC CSGGSGTSLEQYF
TRBJ1-2 TRBD1 TRBV7-9 once TGTGCCATCGGGACAGGGGACACAAATATGTATGGCTACACCTTC CAIGTGDTNMYGYTF
TRBJ2-2 - TRBV2 - TGTGCCAGTGGTATGGGCACCGGGGAGCTGTTTTTT CASGMGTGELFF
TRBJ2-5 TRBD1 TRBV28 - TGTGCCAGCAGCCGCACAGGGGAAGAGACCCAGTACTTC CASSRTGEETQYF
TRBJ2-2 - TRBV11-2 once TGTGCCAGCAGCTTATCCAGGAACACCGGGGAGCTGTTTTTT CASSLSRNTGELFF
TRBJ2-7 - TRBV6-1 - TGTGCCAGCAGTGACGCCATTTCCTACGAGCAGTACTTC CASSDAISYEQYF
TRBJ2-3 - TRBV2 - TGTGCCAGCAGCCGGGACGGCTCCACAGATACGCAGTATTTT CASSRDGSTDTQYF
TRBJ2-1 TRBD2 TRBV28 once TGTGCCAGCATCCGCGGGAGGGCTTTGCATGAGCAGTTCTTC CASIRGRALHEQFF
TRBJ1-1 - TRBV20-1 - TGCAGTGCTATCTCGGCCACTGAAGCTTTCTTT CSAISATEAFF
TRBJ1-5 - TRBV10-2 - TGCGCCAGCAGTGACTTATATCAGCCCCAGCATTTT CASSDLYQPQHF
TRBJ1-1 - TRBV18 - TGTGCCAGCTCACCCGGGAGAAGTTACACTGAAGCTTTCTTT CASSPGRSYTEAFF
TRBJ2-5 - TRBV3-1/TRBV3-2 - TGTGCCAGCAGCCAAGGGAGTTGGGGCCAAGAGACCCAGTACTTC CASSQGSWGQETQYF
TRBJ1-4 - TRBV7-9 - TGTGCCAGCAGCTTATCTCTCACCCCCGGGGAAACAACTAATGAAAAACTGTTTTTT CASSLSLTPGETTNEKLFF
TRBJ1-2 - TRBV25-1 once TGTGCCAGCAGATCAGGAGTCTCGGGGTATGGCTACACCTTC CASRSGVSGYGYTF
TRBJ2-5 TRBD2 TRBV6-1 - TGTGCCAGCAGTGAAGCGAGGCTAGCGGGATCCAGGGCAGAGACCCAGTACTTC CASSEARLAGSRAETQYF
TRBJ1-6 - TRBV5-8 - TGTGCCAGCAGCAAGAGGACGGTTTCAGGGGCGCCCCTCCACTTT CASSKRTVSGAPLHF
TRBJ1-1 - TRBV9 - TGTGCCAGCAGCGTAGCCCCCACAGGGAACACTGAAGCTTTCTTT CASSVAPTGNTEAFF
TRBJ1-2 - TRBV5-6 - TGTGCCAGCAGCTTGGCCGGGCCAGGGATCCTCTATGGCTACACCTTC CASSLAGPGILYGYTF
TRBJ2-5 - TRBV3-1/TRBV3-2 - TGTGCCAGCAGCCAAGCCGAAATAGCGGTACACCAAGAGACCCAGTACTTC CASSQAEIAVHQETQYF
TRBJ1-1 TRBD1 TRBV5-1 - TGCGCCAGCAGCCTGGGACAGGGGGCTGTTTTGGACACTGAAGCTTTCTTT CASSLGQGAVLDTEAFF
TRBJ2-7 - TRBV9 - TGTGCCAGCAGCGTCCTGGACTCCAACTCCTACGAGCAGTACTTC CASSVLDSNSYEQYF